The entry below gives a single T cell receptor beta chain sequence along with its context. No antigen is known for it. The CDR3 consists of 15 residues. From germline, CDR1 is SQVTM and CDR2 ANQGSEA. V was cut by 4 bases and J by 2 bases, with 15 bases left in between. Each single cDNA molecule received a unique molecular identifier. One entry per CDR3 protein results from TCRdb running MiXCR on the 5' RACE reads. The data hold about 44,000 distinct CDR3 sequences, with less than 30% observed a single time. The data originate from a study of early T cells in non-severe SARS-CoV-2 infection. Study summary: Sequencing of unsorted whole blood was done on bulk RNA, leaving chains unpaired. General study findings and limits: Private and CD4 specificities were missed by VDJdb matching, skewed to anti-spike CD8.

Sequenced material: whole blood, taken at baseline. This clonotype was sampled from an adult who was a healthcare worker with PCR-confirmed SARS-CoV-2 infection or an uninfected control (not recorded which). This sequence joins TRBV29-1 and TRBJ2-1; D is perhaps TRBD1 or TRBD2 (6 bases each). DNA of the CDR3: TGCAGCGTTGTACGGGGGCAAGGTGCCTACAATGAGCAGTTCTTC. Amino acid sequence: CSVVRGQGAYNEQFF.